These 30 T cell receptor beta chains originate from one sample sequenced in a study of T-cell memory formation after mild COVID-19. TCRdb re-called the 5' RACE reads with MiXCR, one entry per CDR3 protein. The sample contains more than 120,000 distinct CDR3 sequences, 19% of which appear only once. The source material was PBMCs or a T cell subset sorted from them (not recorded which). The receptors were gathered from an adult woman who had mild COVID-19 (a few samples of this study predate the infection). Cell type and time point are not known.

The table lists this clonotype with many counts. The V and J genes are TRBV20-1 and TRBJ2-2; 8 positions agree with TRBD1. The V gene end was trimmed by 2 bases and the J gene end by 1 base; junction bases not matched to a gene: 3. Per germline, CDR1 DFQATT and CDR2 SNEGSKA (reference sequence). The CDR3 extends over 15 amino acids. As DNA, the CDR3 is TGCAGTGCTAGACAGGGGGCCAGGAACACCGGGGAGCTGTTTTTT. It encodes CSARQGARNTGELFF.

The CDR3 reads CASSYGETMPSYEQYF. The CDR3 DNA follows: TGTGCCAGCAGCTACGGTGAGACCATGCCCTCCTACGAGCAGTACTTC. The chain uses TRBV6-2 or TRBV6-3 and TRBJ2-7; D unclear. The germline V gene has CDR1 MNHEY and CDR2 SVGEGT. CDR3 length equals 16 residues. V was pared by 6 bases and J by 0 bases, with 18 bases between.

This clonotype has a handful of counts. CDR3 residues: CASSLFGDEQYF. The CDR3 bases are TGTGCCAGCAGCTTGTTTGGGGACGAGCAGTACTTC. The chain uses TRBV5-6 and TRBJ2-7; D not certain. CDR3 size: 12 residues. The V gene lost 1 base and the J gene lost 5 bases, with 7 bases spanning the gap. Germline V gene data show CDR1 as SGHDT and CDR2 as YYEEEE.

Only a few counts were recorded for this clonotype. The chain carries TRBV12-3 or TRBV12-4 and TRBJ2-7; the match to TRBD1 covers 7 bases. The CDR3 contains 13 residues. V was clipped by 7 bases and J by 3 bases; unmatched bases: 6. The CDR3, as DNA: TGTGCCAGCACCAAGGGACAGCTCTACGAGCAGTACTTC. Translated, it gives CASTKGQLYEQYF.

The rearrangement links TRBV7-9 to TRBJ1-2, with TRBD1 matching over 8 bases. The CDR3 is 15 amino acids. Trimming at V came to 7 bases and at J to 7 bases, leaving 14 bases not matched to a gene. The germline CDR1 and CDR2 sequences are SEHNR and FQNEAQ (reference sequence). The CDR3 nucleotides read TGTGCCAGCACCCTACTTGGGACAGGATCTTTTGGCTACACCTTC. Translation: CASTLLGTGSFGYTF.

This clonotype showed up just a few times. The genes are TRBV27 and TRBJ1-2, with no clear D. The ends were cut back, 4 bases at V and 8 bases at J, with 14 bases in the middle. Germline V CDR1 and CDR2: MNHEY, SMNVEV (reference sequence). The length of the CDR3 is 13 residues. For the CDR3, the DNA is TGTGCCAGCAGTTACCGGGAGGGAGGAGGCTACACCTTC. This sequence encodes CASSYREGGGYTF.

J is TRBJ2-7 and V is TRBV30; D may be TRBD1 or TRBD2 (5 bases each). The CDR3 consists of 14 residues. With 4 bases removed from V and 2 bases from J, the gap between germline ends came to 15 bases. Germline V gives CDR1 GTSNPN, CDR2 SVGIG (reference sequence). The CDR3 DNA follows: TGTGCCTGGAAGACCCCGGGACGGACCTACGAGCAGTACTTC. It is translated as CAWKTPGRTYEQYF.

This clonotype was picked up a small number of times. The CDR3 DNA reads TGCGCCAGCAGCCACGGGGACAGAAATGGGAATGAGCAGTTCTTC. Translating it yields CASSHGDRNGNEQFF. The chain uses TRBV4-3 and TRBJ2-1; 7 bases line up with TRBD1. V gave up 3 bases and J gave up 7 bases; unmatched junction bases: 9. Germline loops: CDR1 LGHNA, CDR2 YSLEER. CDR3 length: 15 amino acids.

The V gene is TRBV9, the J gene TRBJ2-2; D assignment may be TRBD1 or TRBD2 (5 bases each). V was pared by 0 bases and J by 7 bases, with 10 bases between. Germline values: CDR1 SGDLS, CDR2 YYNGEE. The CDR3 covers 14 residues. Here the CDR3 DNA reads TGTGCCAGCAGCGTAGCTTCGGGGCGCGGGGAGCTGTTTTTT. Protein sequence: CASSVASGRGELFF.

This chain joins TRBV12-3 or TRBV12-4 and TRBJ2-4, with D unclear. V dropped 2 bases and J dropped 2 bases, with 13 bases sitting between them. This CDR3 region has 16 residues. The CDR3 here is CASSLTSVVSKNIQYF. CDR3 nucleotide sequence: TGTGCCAGCAGTTTAACCAGTGTAGTGTCCAAAAACATTCAGTACTTC.

This rearrangement joins TRBV19 to TRBJ2-2; 8 positions agree with TRBD2. There are 19 residues in the CDR3. Trimming cost V 8 bases and J 1 base; bases outside gene matches: 18. CDR1 LNHDA and CDR2 SQIVND come from the germline V gene (reference sequence). This CDR3 reads CASSATGRQTSGNTGELFF. The CDR3 DNA follows: TGTGCCAGTTCCGCGACGGGGCGGCAAACTAGCGGGAACACCGGGGAGCTGTTTTTT.

The genes are TRBV7-8 and TRBJ2-7, with 10 bases lining up with TRBD2. V gave up 5 bases and J gave up 2 bases; unmatched junction bases: 6. CDR1 and CDR2 (germline): SGHVS, FQNEAQ. This CDR3 has 15 residues. CDR3 DNA: TGTGCCAGCAGCCGGCGGACTAGCGGACCCTACGAGCAGTACTTC. The encoded protein is CASSRRTSGPYEQYF.

The chain has TRBV24-1 and TRBJ1-2; 7 bases agree with TRBD1. In germline, CDR1 is KGHDR, CDR2 SFDVKD. The CDR3 sequence is 18 residues long. V shed 2 bases, J shed 4 bases, and the junction held 15 bases outside the gene matches. This CDR3 is CATSDSGGQARTGYGYTF. In DNA, the CDR3 is TGTGCCACCAGTGATTCAGGGGGTCAGGCCCGCACGGGCTATGGCTACACCTTC.

This clonotype has a single count. The chain has TRBV11-3 and TRBJ2-7; D is unresolved. V lost 5 bases to trimming and J lost 2 bases, with 7 bases between them. Germline-derived CDR1 and CDR2 are SGHNT and YENEEA. This CDR3 spans 12 amino acids. CDR3 bases: TGTGCCAGCAGCGGCCCTGCCTACGAGCAGTACTTC. Translation: CASSGPAYEQYF.

This chain connects TRBV7-6 to TRBJ2-6, with D perhaps TRBD1 or TRBD2 (6 bases each). Trimming removed 2 bases from V and 3 bases from J, with 26 bases in between. This CDR3 comprises 21 residues. Germline V lookup: CDR1 SGHVS, CDR2 FNYEAQ. In nucleotides, the CDR3 is TGTGCCAGCAGCTTATCCCGTGATGGAGGGACATCATCGTTTGGGGCCAACGTCCTGACTTTC. Translating gives CASSLSRDGGTSSFGANVLTF.

This chain links TRBV30 with TRBJ2-7; no reliable D call. V was clipped by 0 bases and J by 3 bases, with 18 bases between them. The CDR3 covers 16 residues. Looked up from germline, CDR1 is GTSNPN and CDR2 is SVGIG (reference sequence). The CDR3 sequence is CAWSVLLSGPHYEQYF. DNA of the CDR3: TGTGCCTGGAGTGTACTACTCTCCGGGCCGCACTACGAGCAGTACTTC. The full variable domain, rest sourced from reference TRBV30 and TRBJ2-7, is SQTIHQWPATLVQPVGSPLSLECTVEGTSNPNLYWYRQAAGRGLQLLFYSVGIGQISSEVPQNLSASRPQDRQFILSSKKLLLSDSGFYLCAWSVLLSGPHYEQYFGPGTRLTVT.

CDR3 nucleotide sequence: TGTGCCACCAGCCTCCGATCGACAAGCTCCTATAATTCACCCCTCCACTTT. Protein: CATSLRSTSSYNSPLHF. V and J are TRBV15 and TRBJ1-6; D is unresolved. Germline assignment: CDR1 LNHNV and CDR2 YYDKDF (reference sequence). This CDR3 contains 17 residues. Deletions cut 5 bases from V and 0 bases from J, with 14 bases between.

This sequence joins TRBV9 and TRBJ1-1, with TRBD1 identical over 8 bases. The germline V gene encodes CDR1 SGDLS and CDR2 YYNGEE. The CDR3 is 15 residues long. J gave up 2 bases and V 0 bases, and 3 bases lay outside the gene matches. As DNA, the CDR3 is TGTGCCAGCAGCGTAGGGACAGGGACTAACACTGAAGCTTTCTTT. It specifies CASSVGTGTNTEAFF.

This clonotype was seen ten or more times. This chain joins TRBV29-1 and TRBJ1-2; D uncertain. The CDR3 sequence is 13 residues long. With 0 bases removed from V and 8 bases from J, the gap between germline ends came to 13 bases. The V gene's germline CDR1 is SQVTM and CDR2 ANQGSEA. The CDR3 reads CSVEEWTSGGYTF. Here the CDR3 DNA reads TGCAGCGTTGAAGAGTGGACTTCTGGAGGCTACACCTTC.

The genes are TRBV2 and TRBJ1-2; D uncertain. V was trimmed by 6 bases and J by 1 base, leaving 12 bases between them. Germline assignment: CDR1 SNHLY and CDR2 FYNNEI. The CDR3 loop spans 14 amino acids. The CDR3, as DNA: TGTGCCAGCAGGAGGATTGCGAATAACTATGGCTACACCTTC. This sequence encodes CASRRIANNYGYTF.

This clonotype was seen ten or more times. The chain combines TRBV19 with TRBJ2-3; D not resolved. Germline V CDR1 and CDR2: LNHDA, SQIVND (reference sequence). Trimming took off 4 bases at V and 4 bases at J, with 9 bases between the two ends. This CDR3 is 13 amino acids long. CDR3 loop: CASSRGLADTQYF. CDR3 in DNA: TGTGCCAGTAGTAGGGGATTGGCAGATACGCAGTATTTT.

This clonotype has a handful of counts. This chain connects TRBV12-3 or TRBV12-4 to TRBJ2-3; 7 nucleotides align to TRBD2. V shed 1 base and J 10 bases; nucleotides not matched to a gene: 8. The CDR3 consists of 14 residues. CDR3 residues: CASSLGLYREAQYF. The CDR3 DNA reads as TGTGCCAGCAGTTTAGGGTTATATCGGGAGGCGCAGTATTTT.

This clonotype was observed a few times. The chain couples TRBV5-6 to TRBJ1-5; D unclear. Germline assignment: CDR1 SGHDT and CDR2 YYEEEE. Trimming left V 2 bases short and J 0 bases short, with 6 bases between. CDR3 length: 14 residues. CDR3 in amino acids: CASSFGLSNQPQHF. For the CDR3, the DNA is TGTGCCAGCAGCTTCGGACTTAGCAATCAGCCCCAGCATTTT. Filled out from reference TRBV5-6 and TRBJ1-5, the complete variable domain reads DAGVTQSPTHLIKTRGQQVTLRCSPKSGHDTVSWYQQALGQGPQFIFQYYEEEERQRGNFPDRFSGHQFPNYSSELNVNALLLGDSALYLCASSFGLSNQPQHFGDGTRLSIL.

This clonotype was observed a handful of times. V usage is TRBV4-2 and J usage is TRBJ1-2; D uncertain. The CDR3 is 15 residues long. Per the germline V gene, CDR1 is LGHNA and CDR2 is YNFKEQ. The germline V and J ends were trimmed by 0 bases and 1 base, with 9 bases remaining between them. CDR3 sequence: CASSQDFSSNYGYTF. The CDR3 nucleotides are TGTGCCAGCAGCCAAGACTTCTCCAGTAACTATGGCTACACCTTC.

J is TRBJ1-5 and V is TRBV2, with TRBD1 matching 9 bases. CDR1 SNHLY and CDR2 FYNNEI come from the germline V gene. V gave up 4 bases and J gave up 6 bases; unmatched junction bases: 13. The CDR3 is 17 amino acids. DNA for the CDR3: TGTGCCAGCAGTGTACTAGCTACAGGGGGCATACGTCAGCCCCAGCATTTT. It encodes CASSVLATGGIRQPQHF.

The gene calls are TRBV20-1 and TRBJ1-2, with TRBD1 identical over 9 bases. Germline values: CDR1 DFQATT, CDR2 SNEGSKA (reference sequence). V lost 5 bases to trimming and J lost 5 bases; unmatched junction nucleotides: 12. The CDR3 extends over 15 amino acids. CDR3 DNA sequence: TGCAGTGCTGGGGACTACAGGGGGCTAGATTATGGCTACACCTTC. This codes for CSAGDYRGLDYGYTF.

J is TRBJ2-2 and V is TRBV5-5; D is possibly TRBD2 (5 bases). V gave up 0 bases and J gave up 4 bases, with 10 bases separating them. Germline loops: CDR1 SGHKS, CDR2 YYEKEE (reference sequence). CDR3 size: 15 residues. CDR3 nucleotides: TGTGCCAGCAGCTTGGCCGGGATCTCCACCGGGGAGCTGTTTTTT. It is translated as CASSLAGISTGELFF.

The rearrangement joins TRBV2 to TRBJ1-6, with 7 nucleotides matching TRBD1. CDR1 is SNHLY and CDR2 is FYNNEI in the germline V gene. Trimming removed 6 bases from V and 10 bases from J; junction bases left unmatched: 12. This CDR3 contains 15 residues. This CDR3 reads CASRRRDSQGSPLHF. The CDR3 coding sequence is TGTGCCAGCAGGAGAAGGGACAGTCAAGGGTCACCCCTCCACTTT.

This rearrangement joins TRBV6-1 to TRBJ1-4; TRBD1 is a possible D gene (5 bases). V lost 6 bases and J lost 4, with 9 bases in between. CDR1 is MNHNS and CDR2 is SASEGT in the germline V gene. The CDR3 has 13 amino acids. CDR3 nucleotide sequence: TGTGCCAGCAGGGAGGGGATTAATGAAAAACTGTTTTTT. It encodes CASREGINEKLFF.

J is TRBJ2-1 and V is TRBV7-9; D may be TRBD1 or TRBD2 (5 bases each). V shed 6 bases and J shed 4 bases, with 13 bases lying between them. This CDR3 has 14 amino acids. CDR1 and CDR2 (germline): SEHNR, FQNEAQ (reference sequence). CDR3 sequence reads: CASSQDEGYNEQFF. Here the CDR3 DNA reads TGTGCCAGCAGTCAAGACGAGGGGTACAATGAGCAGTTCTTC.